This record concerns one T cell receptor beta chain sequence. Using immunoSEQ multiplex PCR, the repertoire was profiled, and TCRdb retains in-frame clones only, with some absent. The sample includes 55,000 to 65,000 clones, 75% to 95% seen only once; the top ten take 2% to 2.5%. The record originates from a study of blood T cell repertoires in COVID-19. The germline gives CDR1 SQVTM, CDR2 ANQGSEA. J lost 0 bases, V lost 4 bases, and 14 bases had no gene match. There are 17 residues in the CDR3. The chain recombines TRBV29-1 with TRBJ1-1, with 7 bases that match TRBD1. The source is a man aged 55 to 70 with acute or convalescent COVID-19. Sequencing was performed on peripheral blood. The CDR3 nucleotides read TGCAGCGTTGTTTCATGGGGATACAGGGGAATGAACACTGAAGCTTTCTTT. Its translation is CSVVSWGYRGMNTEAFF.